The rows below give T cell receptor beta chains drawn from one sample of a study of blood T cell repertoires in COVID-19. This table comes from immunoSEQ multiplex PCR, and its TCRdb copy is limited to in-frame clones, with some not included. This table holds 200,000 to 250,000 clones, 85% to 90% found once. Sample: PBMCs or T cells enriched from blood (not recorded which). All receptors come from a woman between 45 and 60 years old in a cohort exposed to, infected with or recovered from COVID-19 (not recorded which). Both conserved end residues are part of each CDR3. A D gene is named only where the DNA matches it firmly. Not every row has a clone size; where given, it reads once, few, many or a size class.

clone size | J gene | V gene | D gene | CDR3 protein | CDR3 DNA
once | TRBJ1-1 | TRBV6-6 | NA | CASSLADMNTEAFF | TGTGCCAGCAGTTTGGCAGACATGAACACTGAAGCTTTCTTT
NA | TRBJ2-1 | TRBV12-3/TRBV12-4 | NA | CASTTRGDEQFF | TGTGCCAGCACCACCAGGGGGGATGAGCAGTTCTTC
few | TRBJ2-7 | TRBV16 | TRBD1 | CASSQSDRGMVEQYF | TGTGCCAGCAGCCAATCGGACAGGGGGATGGTCGAGCAGTACTTC
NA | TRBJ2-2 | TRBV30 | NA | CAWSVLSGGPGELFF | TGTGCCTGGAGTGTTTTGTCCGGAGGTCCCGGGGAGCTGTTTTTT
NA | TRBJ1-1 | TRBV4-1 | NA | CASSQQRTEAFF | TGCGCCAGCAGCCAACAGCGTACTGAAGCTTTCTTT
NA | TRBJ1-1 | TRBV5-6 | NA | CASSRRTVNTEAFF | TGTGCCAGCAGCCGGAGGACAGTGAACACTGAAGCTTTCTTT
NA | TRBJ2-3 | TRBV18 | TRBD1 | CASSPPGQGFTDTQYF | TGTGCCAGCTCACCGCCGGGACAGGGATTCACAGATACGCAGTATTTT
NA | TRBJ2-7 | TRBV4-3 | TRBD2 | CASSQVGGREQYF | TGCGCCAGCAGCCAAGTGGGAGGGAGGGAGCAGTACTTC
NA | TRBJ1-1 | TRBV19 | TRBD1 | CASSISQGARGAFF | TGTGCCAGTAGTATATCCCAGGGGGCGAGGGGAGCTTTCTTT
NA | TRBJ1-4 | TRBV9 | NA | CASSVDRATNEKLFF | TGTGCCAGCAGCGTAGATCGAGCAACTAATGAAAAACTGTTTTTT
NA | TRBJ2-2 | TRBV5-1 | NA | CASSLEGRINTGELFF | TGCGCCAGCAGCTTGGAAGGCAGGATAAACACCGGGGAGCTGTTTTTT
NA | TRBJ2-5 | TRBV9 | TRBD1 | CASSRQGANQETQYF | TGTGCCAGCAGCCGACAGGGGGCTAACCAAGAGACCCAGTACTTC
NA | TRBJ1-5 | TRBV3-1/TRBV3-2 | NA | CASSQAGINQPQHF | TGTGCCAGCAGCCAAGCAGGGATCAATCAGCCCCAGCATTTT
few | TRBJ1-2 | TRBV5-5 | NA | CASSAINRDGYGYTF | TGTGCCAGCAGCGCGATTAACAGGGACGGCTATGGCTACACCTTC
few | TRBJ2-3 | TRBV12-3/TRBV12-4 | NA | CASSYSSTDTQYF | TGTGCCAGCAGTTACAGTAGCACAGATACGCAGTATTTT
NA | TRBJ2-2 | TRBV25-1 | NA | CASSEYHSSNTGELFF | TGTGCCAGCAGTGAATATCATAGTTCGAACACCGGGGAGCTGTTTTTT
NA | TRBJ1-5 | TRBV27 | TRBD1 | CASSPGQVYSNQPQHF | TGTGCCAGCAGCCCGGGACAGGTGTATAGCAATCAGCCCCAGCATTTT
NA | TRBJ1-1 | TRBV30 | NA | CAWSVLLGHTEAFF | TGTGCCTGGAGTGTTTTATTGGGGCATACTGAAGCTTTCTTT
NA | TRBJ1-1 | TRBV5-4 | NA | CASSLVEGGTEAFF | TGTGCCAGCAGCTTGGTTGAGGGCGGCACTGAAGCTTTCTTT
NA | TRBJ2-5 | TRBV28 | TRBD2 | CASSTPSGGAGGTQYF | TGTGCCAGCTCTACACCTAGCGGGGGGGCTGGTGGGACCCAGTACTTC
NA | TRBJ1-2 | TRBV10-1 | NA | CATRTDGYTF | TGCGCCACGCGGACAGATGGCTACACCTTC
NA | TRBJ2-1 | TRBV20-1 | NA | CSARDRRFF | TGCAGTGCTAGAGATCGTCGGTTCTTC
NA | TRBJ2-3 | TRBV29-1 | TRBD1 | CSVSRDRGTDTQYF | TGCAGCGTAAGCCGGGACAGGGGCACAGATACGCAGTATTTT
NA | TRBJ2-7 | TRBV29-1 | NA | CSVEVRETYEQYF | TGCAGCGTTGAAGTACGAGAAACCTACGAGCAGTACTTC
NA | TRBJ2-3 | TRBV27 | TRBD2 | CASSTISGGITDTQYF | TGTGCCAGCAGTACGATTAGCGGGGGAATAACAGATACGCAGTATTTT
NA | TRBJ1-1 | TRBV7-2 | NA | CASSLGRRTNTEAFF | TGTGCCAGCAGCTTAGGCAGGAGGACGAACACTGAAGCTTTCTTT
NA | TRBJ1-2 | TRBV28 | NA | CASSWALVVYTF | TGTGCCAGCAGTTGGGCTTTGGTGGTATACACCTTC
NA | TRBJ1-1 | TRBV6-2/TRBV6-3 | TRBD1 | CASSRSGGKTEAFF | TGTGCCAGCAGTCGATCAGGGGGAAAGACTGAAGCTTTCTTT
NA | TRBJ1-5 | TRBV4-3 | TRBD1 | CASSQGGTGGMYQPQHF | TGCGCCAGCAGCCAAGGGGGTACAGGGGGAATGTATCAGCCCCAGCATTTT
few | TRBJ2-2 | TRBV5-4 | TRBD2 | CASSLEGSGEYTGELFF | TGTGCCAGCAGCCTAGAGGGTAGCGGGGAGTACACCGGGGAGCTGTTTTTT
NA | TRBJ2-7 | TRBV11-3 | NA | CASSLSGQRIFF | TGTGCCAGCAGCTTAAGCGGGCAGCGGATCTTCTTC
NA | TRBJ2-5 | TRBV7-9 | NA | CASSLSRGVETQYF | TGTGCCAGCAGCTTATCCAGGGGGGTCGAGACCCAGTACTTC
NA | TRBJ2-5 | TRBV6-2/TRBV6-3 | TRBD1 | CASSYRQGEETQYF | TGTGCCAGCAGTTACCGACAGGGCGAAGAGACCCAGTACTTC
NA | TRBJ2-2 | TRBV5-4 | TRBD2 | CASSSPLAGLNGELFF | TGTGCCAGCAGCTCGCCATTAGCGGGGCTAAACGGGGAGCTGTTTTTT
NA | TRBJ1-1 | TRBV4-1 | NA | CASSPGAARELNTEAFF | TGCGCCAGCAGCCCAGGGGCCGCACGAGAGCTGAACACTGAAGCTTTCTTT
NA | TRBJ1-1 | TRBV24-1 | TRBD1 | CATSVSQAGQPTTMNTEAFF | TGTGCCACCAGTGTTTCCCAGGCGGGACAGCCAACAACTATGAACACTGAAGCTTTCTTT
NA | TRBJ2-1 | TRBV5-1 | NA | CASSFDSNNNEQFF | TGCGCCAGCAGCTTCGACAGCAACAACAATGAGCAGTTCTTC
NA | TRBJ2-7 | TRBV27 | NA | CASSFSGGNYEQYF | TGTGCCAGCAGTTTCAGCGGCGGCAACTACGAGCAGTACTTC
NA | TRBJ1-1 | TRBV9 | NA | CASSVEVGANTEAFF | TGTGCCAGCAGCGTAGAGGTAGGGGCTAACACTGAAGCTTTCTTT